What follows are 2 T cell receptor beta chains derived from one specimen sequenced in a study of cytomegalovirus exposure and HLA in healthy donors. The PCR contained 60 Vbeta and 13 Jbeta primers. Clones were read by immunoSEQ multiplex PCR, and TCRdb kept only the in-frame ones, dropping some. Its table lists 25,000 to 30,000 clones. Sequenced input: PBMCs. Every receptor here comes from a man younger than 40 in good health and CMV-seronegative.

The chain carries TRBV5-1 and TRBJ2-7, with 12 nucleotides matching TRBD2. Germline V gene lookup returns CDR1 SGHRS and CDR2 YFSETQ. The CDR3 spans 16 residues. The V gene end was trimmed by 4 bases and the J gene end by 9 bases; junction bases not matched to a gene: 14. The CDR3 loop is CASSLLLAGGSSLQYF. The DNA of the CDR3 is TGCGCCAGCAGCCTTTTACTAGCGGGAGGCTCCAGTTTGCAGTACTTC.

The chain carries TRBV18 and TRBJ2-7; D gene uncertain. Germline CDR1 reads KGHSH; CDR2 reads LQKENI. CDR3 length: 13 amino acids. Trimming left V 3 bases short and J 7 bases short, with 13 bases between. CDR3 DNA: TGTGCCAGCTCACCCCACCCCGCAGAAGAGCAGTACTTC. Translation gives CASSPHPAEEQYF.